This T cell receptor beta chain was identified during a study of early T cells in non-severe SARS-CoV-2 infection. Unique molecular identifiers tagged individual cDNA molecules. TCRdb ran MiXCR on the 5' RACE reads and lists one entry per CDR3 protein. Among 25,000 to 30,000 distinct CDR3 sequences listed, over 4% were seen once. This CDR3 comprises 14 residues. V lost 7 bases to trimming and J lost 3 bases, with 14 bases between them. The germline gives CDR1 LNHDA, CDR2 SQIVND (reference sequence). Whole-study results and caveats: VDJdb matching skewed toward anti-spike CD8 responses, missing private and CD4 specificities.

This clonotype was seen only a few times. Its target is not known. The receptor was derived from an adult who was a healthcare worker with PCR-confirmed SARS-CoV-2 infection or an uninfected control (not recorded which). The sample consisted of whole blood. The rearrangement uses TRBV19 and TRBJ2-3, with D perhaps matching TRBD2 (5 bases). CDR3 in DNA: TGTGCCAGTAATGAGGGAGTTCTGACAGATACGCAGTATTTT. This codes for CASNEGVLTDTQYF.